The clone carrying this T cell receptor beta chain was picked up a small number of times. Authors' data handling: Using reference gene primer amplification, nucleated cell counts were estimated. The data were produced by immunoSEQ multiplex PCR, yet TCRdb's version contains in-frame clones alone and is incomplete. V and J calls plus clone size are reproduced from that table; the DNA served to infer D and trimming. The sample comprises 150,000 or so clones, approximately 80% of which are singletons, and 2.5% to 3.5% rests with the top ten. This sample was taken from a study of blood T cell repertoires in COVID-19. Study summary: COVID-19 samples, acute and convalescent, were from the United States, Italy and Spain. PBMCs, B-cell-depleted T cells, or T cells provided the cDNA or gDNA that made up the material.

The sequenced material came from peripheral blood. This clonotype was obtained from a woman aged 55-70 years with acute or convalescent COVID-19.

The CDR3 nucleotides are TGTGCCAGCAGCTTAGTAGGGGGCTCCTACAATGAGCAGTTCTTC. Translation: CASSLVGGSYNEQFF. This chain links TRBV11-1 with TRBJ2-1; D might be TRBD1 (6 bases). This CDR3 comprises 15 residues. CDR1 is SGHAT, CDR2 FQDESV, per germline (reference sequence). V was clipped by 1 base and J by 0 bases, with 7 bases between them.